This is a list of T cell receptor beta chains from one sample in a study of chemoradiotherapy in HPV16-positive cancers. TCRdb's copy holds only in-frame clones and misses some; the assay was immunoSEQ multiplex PCR. The sample includes a few thousand clones, approximately 70% seen only once; the top ten take approximately 31%. The sample was collected from a patient who underwent chemoradiotherapy. These receptors all come from a human donor with HPV-associated anogenital cancer. CDR3s include the opening cysteine and the closing phenylalanine or tryptophan. Each record gives: V gene, clone size, J gene, D gene, CDR3 protein, CDR3 DNA. D genes are given only for firm matches. Part of the rows lack a size; the others show once, few, many or a class for expanded clones.

TRBV7-2	-	TRBJ1-5	-	CASSLEGFQPQHF	TGTGCCAGCAGCTTGGAGGGCTTTCAGCCCCAGCATTTT
TRBV30	-	TRBJ2-7	-	CAWSGRAGEQYF	TGTGCCTGGAGTGGTAGGGCGGGAGAGCAGTACTTC
TRBV30	-	TRBJ1-4	-	CAWNGTSGEKLFF	TGTGCCTGGAACGGGACGTCGGGTGAAAAACTGTTTTTT
TRBV7-2	-	TRBJ1-2	-	CASSLQGDGYTF	TGTGCCAGCAGCTTACAGGGCGATGGCTACACCTTC
TRBV28	few	TRBJ2-1	-	CASSFWGTSVAYNEQFF	TGTGCCAGCAGTTTTTGGGGGACGAGTGTAGCCTACAATGAGCAGTTCTTC
TRBV29-1	-	TRBJ2-1	-	CSVLRDGNEQFF	TGCAGCGTTCTCAGAGACGGGAATGAGCAGTTCTTC
TRBV5-1	-	TRBJ2-5	-	CASSLRGEETQYF	TGCGCCAGCAGCTTGAGGGGGGAAGAGACCCAGTACTTC
TRBV7-2	-	TRBJ2-5	-	CASSLGQEGRAQYF	TGTGCCAGCAGCCTCGGACAGGAGGGGAGGGCCCAGTACTTC
TRBV2	-	TRBJ1-3	-	CASSELRFGNTIYF	TGTGCCAGCAGTGAGCTTCGATTTGGAAACACCATATATTTT
TRBV28	-	TRBJ1-1	-	CASSLGHHNTEAFF	TGTGCCAGCAGTCTGGGACACCATAACACTGAAGCTTTCTTT
TRBV11-2	hyperexpanded	TRBJ2-1	-	CASSTRTNEQFF	TGTGCCAGCAGCACCAGGACCAATGAGCAGTTCTTC
TRBV27	-	TRBJ2-7	-	CASSLGGQTYEQYF	TGTGCCAGCAGTTTGGGTGGTCAAACCTACGAGCAGTACTTC
TRBV10-3	large	TRBJ2-1	TRBD2	CATDTSGAYNEQFF	TGTGCCACCGACACTAGCGGCGCCTACAATGAGCAGTTCTTC
TRBV10-3	-	TRBJ2-5	-	CAISVPGPADVETQYF	TGTGCCATCAGTGTTCCGGGACCGGCGGATGTAGAGACCCAGTACTTC
TRBV28	-	TRBJ2-1	TRBD2	CASSLPSLLAGVNNEQFF	TGTGCCAGCAGTCTCCCAAGCCTACTAGCGGGAGTTAACAATGAGCAGTTCTTC
TRBV5-6	-	TRBJ2-1	TRBD1	CASSLMPGQGSYNEQFF	TGTGCCAGCAGCTTAATGCCGGGACAGGGTTCTTACAATGAGCAGTTCTTC
TRBV28	-	TRBJ1-1	-	CASSTRGGADTEAFF	TGTGCCAGCAGTACCCGTGGAGGGGCTGACACTGAAGCTTTCTTT
TRBV7-9	-	TRBJ2-1	TRBD2	CASSSTGTSSYNEQFF	TGTGCCAGCAGTTCTACAGGGACTAGCTCCTACAATGAGCAGTTCTTC